This T cell receptor (beta chain) came from a study of blood T cell repertoires in COVID-19. A single count supports this clone. Original analysis: Quantification of nucleated cells was approximated via reference gene primer amplification. Generated by immunoSEQ multiplex PCR, the TCRdb table keeps only in-frame clones and is missing some. V, J and clone size are taken as reported in that table, and D and trimming were inferred from the DNA itself. Of 410,000 or so clones in the sample, roughly 90% are singletons; the top ten hold under 2%. This CDR3 is 15 amino acids long. V was shortened by 3 bases and J by 0 bases, with 11 bases between the two germline ends. Germline CDR1 and CDR2: LNHDA and SQIVND (reference sequence).

The sample consisted of peripheral blood. V gene TRBV19 combines with J gene TRBJ1-2; no clear D. The origin of this receptor is a woman in her forties with COVID-19, enrolled during active disease. This CDR3 is CASSILGRTNYGYTF. In nucleotides, the CDR3 is TGTGCCAGTAGTATTTTAGGGAGGACTAACTATGGCTACACCTTC.